What follows is one TCR beta chain and its context. Its antigen is still unknown. The V gene lost 4 bases and the J gene lost 1 base, with 20 bases spanning the gap. Germline V gives CDR1 DFQATT, CDR2 SNEGSKA (reference sequence). CDR3 length: 16 amino acids. The entry originates in a study of vaccination and CD4 T cells after COVID-19. Treatment indicated: roughly 11-day PBMC culture with coronavirus spike peptide pools or control peptides (ViraFEST assay). Sequencing of the DNA from cultured CD4+ T cells was carried out with the Oncomine TCR Beta short-read assay. Each CDR3 protein gets one entry after TCRdb re-called the PCR reads with MiXCR. The repertoire consists of about 26,000 distinct CDR3 sequences, with 40% occurring once and the leading ten covering roughly a tenth.

The sample was CD4+ T cells from blood, cultured in vitro. The V gene is TRBV20-1, the J gene TRBJ2-7; D is unclear. This TCR derives from a human donor who had recovered from COVID-19. CDR3 in amino acids: CSAIPPPWGKSYEQYF. In nucleotides, the CDR3 is TGCAGTGCTATCCCCCCGCCTTGGGGTAAATCCTACGAGCAGTACTTC.